There are a few counts of the clone carrying this T cell receptor beta chain. Its antigen is unknown. TCRdb ran MiXCR on the reads and lists one entry per CDR3 protein. The sample contains 900,000 to 950,000 distinct CDR3 sequences, approximately 30% of which appear only once. The record originates from a study of T cell repertoires in cytomegalovirus infection. Turning to the study itself: CMV epitopes, recently identified HLA-C-restricted and well-studied HLA-B-restricted, were used. Study-level points and caveats: The response measured ex vivo was dominated by TCR beta clonotypes (HLA-C-restricted and CMV-specific).

The junction had 8 bases not matched to a gene; V was cut back by 4 bases and J by 1 base. Germline assignment: CDR1 SEHNR and CDR2 FQNEAQ (reference sequence). The CDR3 is 18 residues long. The specimen was cultured CD8+ T cells from PBMCs, collected from culture after CMV antigen stimulation. The rearrangement links TRBV7-9 to TRBJ2-7, with 15 nucleotides matching TRBD2. This sequence was found in a human donor in good health (CMV status not recorded). Some clones in this sample may be carry-over from other donors' samples. The CDR3 DNA is TGTGCCAGCAGCTCGGGGACTAGCGGGGGGTATAATTCCTACGAGCAGTACTTC. This translates into CASSSGTSGGYNSYEQYF.